One sample yielded the 9 T cell receptor beta chains listed below, sequenced in a study of blood T cell repertoires in COVID-19 (dated by TCRdb to about 2020). Receptor libraries were prepared by the immunoSEQ multiplex PCR assay. TCRdb carries this immuneACCESS record with in-frame sequences only. Its versions omit some clonotypes, under half of them owing to an unresolved V gene in the studies checked, with the rest unexplained. The sample table shows a few hundred thousand clones, and 85% are seen once. The leading ten clones occupy roughly 3.6% of the sample. The sample taken for sequencing was peripheral blood. These TCRs come from a woman aged 18-29 years with acute or convalescent COVID-19.

The chain employs TRBV5-1 and TRBJ1-6; a weak D match, TRBD1 (6 bases). CDR1 and CDR2 (germline): SGHRS, YFSETQ. The CDR3 is 16 residues long. The V end was cut by 3 bases, the J end by 2 bases, with 12 bases between. CDR3 protein: CASSSGRDTYNSPLHF. CDR3 sequence (DNA): TGCGCCAGCAGCTCCGGACGGGACACCTATAATTCACCCCTCCACTTT.

V is TRBV29-1 and J is TRBJ1-2, with D uncertain. V lost 7 bases, J lost 7 bases, and 7 bases lay in between. The CDR3 loop spans 9 amino acids. CDR1 and CDR2 from the germline V gene are SQVTM and ANQGSEA. The CDR3 spells CSAEGGYTF. The CDR3 region has the DNA TGCAGCGCCGAGGGTGGCTACACCTTC. Filled out from reference TRBV29-1 and TRBJ1-2, the complete variable domain reads SAVISQKPSRDICQRGTSLTIQCQVDSQVTMMFWYRQQPGQSLTLIATANQGSEATYESGFVIDKFPISRPNLTFSTLTVSNMSPEDSSIYLCSAEGGYTFGSGTRLTVV.

The chain combines TRBV7-3 with TRBJ2-1, with 8 bases matching TRBD2. The V gene end was trimmed by 1 base and the J gene end by 5 bases; junction bases not matched to a gene: 7. The CDR3 length is 16 residues. CDR1 and CDR2 (germline): SGHTA, FQGTGA. CDR3 nucleotide sequence: TGTGCCAGCAGCTTAAATCCGGGAGGGTTAAACAATGAGCAGTTCTTC. It is translated as CASSLNPGGLNNEQFF.

The CDR3 nucleotides are TGTGCCAGCAGTTTATTAAGGACGGGGGAGCAGTACTTC. This sequence encodes CASSLLRTGEQYF. The genes are TRBV12-3 or TRBV12-4 and TRBJ2-7; weak D call: TRBD2 (5 bases). Trimming took off 2 bases at V and 7 bases at J, with 12 bases between the two ends. CDR3 size: 13 residues.

The chain combines TRBV24-1 with TRBJ2-2; no reliable D call. Germline V gene sequence: CDR1 KGHDR, CDR2 SFDVKD. This CDR3 has 15 amino acids. The V end was cut by 2 bases, the J end by 6 bases, with 12 bases between. The CDR3 reads CATSDYRSYSGELFF. The DNA of the CDR3 is TGTGCCACCAGTGATTACCGGAGTTACTCCGGGGAGCTGTTTTTT.

In the case of this clone: A much larger clone sits a single nucleotide away, making a read error possible. The rearrangement links TRBV2 to TRBJ1-5; 7 nucleotides match TRBD1. The CDR3 length is 13 residues. Germline lookup yields CDR1 SNHLY and CDR2 FYNNEI. Trimming at V came to 8 bases and at J to 6 bases, leaving 7 bases not matched to a gene. CDR3 protein: CASGGTGVQPQHF. CDR3 in DNA: TGTGCCAGCGGGGGTACAGGGGTTCAGCCCCAGCATTTT.

The rearrangement joins TRBV28 to TRBJ1-6; a possible D gene is TRBD1 (6 bases). Per germline, CDR1 MDHEN and CDR2 SYDVKM. Between the trimmed V and J ends, which lost 6 bases and 10 bases, there was a span of 19 bases. The CDR3 loop spans 15 amino acids. CDR3 residues: CASRPPRTVGSPLHF. The CDR3 coding sequence is TGTGCCAGCAGACCGCCCCGGACAGTTGGATCACCCCTCCACTTT.

The chain is built from TRBV4-1 and TRBJ1-4; weak D call: TRBD1 (6 bases). CDR1 and CDR2 from the germline V gene are MGHRA and YSYEKL. The V and J ends lost 4 bases and 4 bases respectively, with 10 bases between them. The CDR3 length is 14 residues. CDR3 DNA sequence: TGCGCCAGCAGCCTTGGACAGAGTAATGAAAAACTGTTTTTT. The encoded protein is CASSLGQSNEKLFF.

The J gene is TRBJ1-1, the V gene TRBV5-1; TRBD1 aligns across 9 bases. Germline V lookup: CDR1 SGHRS, CDR2 YFSETQ. V lost 4 bases, J lost 4 bases, and 14 bases stayed unmatched. The CDR3 totals 17 residues. The CDR3 DNA follows: TGCGCCAGCAGCCTTAGACAGGGGGACCCTTTAGGCACTGAAGCTTTCTTT. Its translation is CASSLRQGDPLGTEAFF. Full variable domain (rest looked up from reference TRBV5-1 and TRBJ1-1): KAGVTQTPRYLIKTRGQQVTLSCSPISGHRSVSWYQQTPGQGLQFLFEYFSETQRNKGNFPGRFSGRQFSNSRSEMNVSTLELGDSALYLCASSLRQGDPLGTEAFFGQGTRLTVV.